The 24 T cell receptor beta chains below all came from one sample that was sequenced in a study of blood T cell repertoires in COVID-19. Profiling relied on immunoSEQ multiplex PCR, and the TCRdb table lists in-frame clones only, not all of them. The top ten clones hold approximately 5.6% of a sample with 50,000 to 75,000 clones, over 60% of them seen once. Material for sequencing was peripheral blood. These receptors were obtained from a human donor in a cohort sampled during active COVID-19.

This chain joins TRBV30 and TRBJ1-1; the match to TRBD1 covers 9 bases. Germline-derived CDR1 and CDR2 are GTSNPN and SVGIG (reference sequence). The CDR3 covers 14 residues. J gave up 5 bases and V 5 bases, and 9 bases lay outside the gene matches. The CDR3 bases are TGTGCCTGGGGCGATGGGACAGGGTTTACTGAAGCTTTCTTT. This gives the protein CAWGDGTGFTEAFF.

For the CDR3, the DNA is TGCAGCGTTGACCGAGGGATCCATGGCTACACCTTC. Amino acids: CSVDRGIHGYTF. The rearrangement links TRBV29-1 to TRBJ1-2, with D unresolved. Per germline, CDR1 SQVTM and CDR2 ANQGSEA. The CDR3 has 12 amino acids. Trimming shortened V by 3 bases and J by 6 bases, and 11 bases separated the two germline ends.

The rearrangement uses TRBV7-6 and TRBJ2-1; D may be TRBD2 (6 bases). CDR3 length: 16 amino acids. Germline V gives CDR1 SGHVS, CDR2 FNYEAQ. V lost 3 bases to trimming and J lost 4 bases, with 16 bases between them. The CDR3 protein is CASSFDPGVGYNEQFF. The DNA for the CDR3 is TGTGCCAGCAGCTTTGACCCGGGAGTGGGTTACAATGAGCAGTTCTTC.

The chain recombines TRBV28 with TRBJ2-2, with TRBD1 as a possible D gene (8 bases). Trimming stripped 7 bases from V and 5 bases from J, with 20 bases between. This CDR3 has 16 amino acids. CDR1 is MDHEN and CDR2 is SYDVKM in the germline V gene. The CDR3 sequence: CASTITGQGGTGELFF. CDR3 in DNA: TGTGCCAGCACTATAACCGGACAGGGAGGGACCGGGGAGCTGTTTTTT.

This clone was recorded only once. CDR3 coding DNA: TGTGCCAGCAGTGCCTACGGCTCCGGCAGGAGGTCCTCTGGAAACACCATATATTTT. This codes for CASSAYGSGRRSSGNTIYF. The gene calls are TRBV28 and TRBJ1-3; D is uncertain. Per germline, CDR1 MDHEN and CDR2 SYDVKM. The CDR3 runs to 19 residues. Trimming removed 5 bases from V and 0 bases from J, with 23 bases in between. The complete variable domain, with remaining parts taken from reference TRBV28 and TRBJ1-3, reads DVKVTQSSRYLVKRTGEKVFLECVQDMDHENMFWYRQDPGLGLRLIYFSYDVKMKEKGDIPEGYSVSREKKERFSLILESASTNQTSMYLCASSAYGSGRRSSGNTIYFGEGSWLTVV.

The chain employs TRBV15 and TRBJ2-3; TRBD2 matches 8 bases. The CDR3 length is 16 residues. V shed 3 bases, J shed 4 bases, and the junction held 9 bases outside the gene matches. Germline V gene lookup returns CDR1 LNHNV and CDR2 YYDKDF (reference sequence). The CDR3 is CATSSRVGGAPDTQYF. Here the CDR3 DNA reads TGTGCCACCAGCAGTCGGGTCGGGGGGGCCCCAGATACGCAGTATTTT.

This clone appeared many times. The chain uses TRBV19 and TRBJ2-7; 8 nucleotides match TRBD1. CDR3 length: 14 residues. Germline V gives CDR1 LNHDA, CDR2 SQIVND (reference sequence). Losses at the gene ends were 5 bases for V and 6 bases for J; bases not matched to a gene: 9. The CDR3 DNA reads as TGTGCCAGTAGTCACCATGGACAGGGCCCCGAGCAGTACTTC. Translation gives CASSHHGQGPEQYF.

This chain uses TRBV30 with TRBJ2-7, with D perhaps TRBD1 (5 bases). Germline V gene sequence: CDR1 GTSNPN, CDR2 SVGIG (reference sequence). This CDR3 has 14 amino acids. The germline V and J ends were trimmed by 1 base and 3 bases, with 13 bases remaining between them. This chain's CDR3 is CAWSAGPINYEQYF. For the CDR3, the DNA is TGTGCCTGGAGTGCAGGGCCTATCAACTACGAGCAGTACTTC.

The rearrangement uses TRBV7-6 and TRBJ1-3, with no clear D. The V end lost 1 base, the J end lost 0 bases, and 10 bases lay between the germline ends. CDR1 is SGHVS, CDR2 FNYEAQ, per germline. The CDR3 is 16 amino acids. CDR3 DNA: TGTGCCAGCAGCTTAGTCGGCGGGAGCTCTGGAAACACCATATATTTT. Encoded protein: CASSLVGGSSGNTIYF.

The J gene is TRBJ2-7, the V gene TRBV27; D not certain. The germline CDR1 and CDR2 sequences are MNHEY and SMNVEV (reference sequence). The CDR3 sequence is 15 residues long. The V end lost 0 bases, the J end lost 0 bases, and 9 bases lay between the germline ends. The chain's CDR3 is CASSLSPYSSYEQYF. The DNA for the CDR3 is TGTGCCAGCAGTTTATCACCGTACTCCTCCTACGAGCAGTACTTC.

The chain is built from TRBV28 and TRBJ1-2; D call uncertain. From germline, CDR1 is MDHEN and CDR2 SYDVKM. The CDR3 runs 14 residues. V lost 2 bases and J lost 0, with 7 bases in between. The CDR3 DNA sequence: TGTGCCAGCAGTTTAGGGCAGGCTAACTATGGCTACACCTTC. It encodes CASSLGQANYGYTF.

The chain joins TRBV9 to TRBJ1-3; possibly TRBD1 for D (5 bases). Germline CDR1 is SGDLS and CDR2 is YYNGEE. This CDR3 is 14 amino acids long. V lost 2 bases to trimming and J lost 4 bases, with 10 bases between them. The CDR3 region is CASSVPTDGNTIYF. The CDR3 bases are TGTGCCAGCAGCGTCCCGACAGACGGAAACACCATATATTTT.

V usage is TRBV5-6 and J usage is TRBJ1-2; D is uncertain. Germline assignment: CDR1 SGHDT and CDR2 YYEEEE. This CDR3 spans 15 amino acids. The germline V and J ends were trimmed by 1 base and 4 bases, with 14 bases remaining between them. CDR3 amino acids: CASSLLTRSSYGYTF. DNA for the CDR3: TGTGCCAGCAGCTTGCTAACGAGAAGTAGCTATGGCTACACCTTC.

This clone was seen a few times. The chain recombines TRBV6-6 with TRBJ1-2; D possibly corresponds to TRBD1 (6 bases). This CDR3 spans 13 amino acids. Trimming pared 6 bases from V and 2 bases from J, leaving 10 bases between. Per germline, CDR1 MNHNY and CDR2 SVGAGI (reference sequence). CDR3 nucleotide sequence: TGTGCCAGCAGCCCGACAGGAAACTATGGCTACACCTTC. It is translated as CASSPTGNYGYTF.

Only a few counts were recorded for this clone. The chain joins TRBV30 to TRBJ1-6; D is unresolved. Germline lookup yields CDR1 GTSNPN and CDR2 SVGIG (reference sequence). The CDR3 contains 13 residues. The germline V and J ends were trimmed by 5 bases and 8 bases, with 13 bases remaining between them. Here the CDR3 DNA reads TGTGCCTGGGTGGGCCAGTCAGATTCACCCCTCCACTTT. It is translated as CAWVGQSDSPLHF.

V and J are TRBV27 and TRBJ2-5, with D unclear. Germline CDR1 MNHEY, CDR2 SMNVEV (reference sequence). CDR3 size: 14 residues. Trimming pared 5 bases from V and 5 bases from J, leaving 15 bases between. The CDR3: CASSPLLSRETQYF. Here the CDR3 DNA reads TGTGCCAGCAGTCCCCTTCTTAGCCGCGAGACCCAGTACTTC.

The rearrangement links TRBV9 to TRBJ2-1; 7 bases align to TRBD2. Germline V gene lookup returns CDR1 SGDLS and CDR2 YYNGEE. The J segment lost 0 bases and the V segment lost 0 bases, leaving 0 bases of the junction unmatched. The CDR3 has 15 amino acids. The CDR3 is CASSVAGGSYNEQFF. CDR3 coding DNA: TGTGCCAGCAGCGTAGCGGGGGGCTCCTACAATGAGCAGTTCTTC.

J is TRBJ1-1 and V is TRBV7-2; 7 nucleotides match TRBD1. The J segment lost 4 bases and the V segment lost 2 bases, leaving 7 bases of the junction unmatched. Germline V gene lookup returns CDR1 SGHTA and CDR2 FQGNSA. The CDR3 is 15 amino acids. The CDR3 DNA is TGTGCCAGCAGCTTATTCCCCTACAGGGGCACTGAAGCTTTCTTT. It is translated as CASSLFPYRGTEAFF.

The rearrangement uses TRBV6-5 and TRBJ1-2; TRBD1 matches at 7 bases. J gave up 0 bases and V 8 bases, and 9 bases lay outside the gene matches. The CDR3 sequence is 15 residues long. CDR1 MNHEY and CDR2 SVGAGI come from the germline V gene. The CDR3 reads CASLDRRGTNYGYTF. CDR3 nucleotide sequence: TGTGCCAGCCTGGACAGGAGGGGGACTAACTATGGCTACACCTTC.

This clone was counted once. This chain uses TRBV5-6 with TRBJ2-3, with 9 bases lining up with TRBD1. The ends lost 4 bases at V and 4 bases at J; junction bases unmatched: 10. The CDR3 is made up of 16 amino acids. Germline V CDR1 and CDR2: SGHDT, YYEEEE. Here the CDR3 DNA reads TGTGCCAGCAGCGTGACAGGGGGTGGGGTCGCAGATACGCAGTATTTT. The encoded protein is CASSVTGGGVADTQYF. Using reference TRBV5-6 and TRBJ2-3 for the parts outside the CDR3, the full variable domain is DAGVTQSPTHLIKTRGQQVTLRCSPKSGHDTVSWYQQALGQGPQFIFQYYEEEERQRGNFPDRFSGHQFPNYSSELNVNALLLGDSALYLCASSVTGGGVADTQYFGPGTRLTVL.

This clone has only one observation. This sequence joins TRBV2 and TRBJ1-4, with D unresolved. This CDR3 contains 14 residues. V dropped 1 base and J dropped 8 bases, with 11 bases sitting between them. CDR1 and CDR2 (germline): SNHLY, FYNNEI. The CDR3 region has the DNA TGTGCCAGCAGTGAAGGGAGTGCGGGAGAAAAACTGTTTTTT. It encodes CASSEGSAGEKLFF. The full variable domain, completed using reference TRBV2 and TRBJ1-4, is EPEVTQTPSHQVTQMGQEVILRCVPISNHLYFYWYRQILGQKVEFLVSFYNNEISEKSEIFDDQFSVERPDGSNFTLKIRSTKLEDSAMYFCASSEGSAGEKLFFGSGTQLSVL.

The chain uses TRBV5-4 and TRBJ1-1; a possible D gene is TRBD1 (6 bases). The CDR3 consists of 12 residues. Trimming left V 9 bases short and J 1 base short, with 10 bases between. The germline V gene has CDR1 SGHNT and CDR2 YYREEE (reference sequence). The CDR3 sequence: CATFRGNTEAFF. The CDR3 DNA follows: TGTGCCACCTTCAGGGGGAACACTGAAGCTTTCTTT.

The count of this clone is one. The rearrangement links TRBV28 to TRBJ1-2; D might be TRBD1 (6 bases). This CDR3 contains 11 residues. Trimming took off 6 bases at V and 8 bases at J, with 10 bases between the two ends. CDR1 and CDR2 (germline): MDHEN, SYDVKM. In DNA form, the CDR3 reads TGTGCCAGCAGCCACAGGGACGGCTACACCTTC. It codes for CASSHRDGYTF.

The J gene is TRBJ2-1, the V gene TRBV30; 8 positions match TRBD1. The V gene's germline CDR1 is GTSNPN and CDR2 SVGIG (reference sequence). The CDR3 runs to 13 residues. The ends lost 2 bases at V and 10 bases at J; junction bases unmatched: 7. The CDR3 coding sequence is TGTGCCTGGAGTCCGCCCAGGGACAGGGAGCAGTTCTTC. Its protein is CAWSPPRDREQFF.